The 5 T cell receptor beta chains in this list originate from one sample, sequenced in a study of graft-versus-host responses after intestinal transplantation. TCRdb's copy holds only in-frame clones and misses some; the assay was immunoSEQ multiplex PCR. The table lists 85,000 to 100,000 clones, less than 95% of them singletons. No cognate antigen is known for these TCRs. The specimen comprised unstimulated CD8+ T cells sorted from spleen or lymph node cells, sampled before transplant. The receptors shown here come from a human donor who was the organ donor for an intestinal transplant.

The J gene is TRBJ2-1, the V gene TRBV15, with 8 bases lining up with TRBD2. This CDR3 has 18 amino acids. Germline trimming cut 0 bases from V and 7 bases from J; bases unmatched to any gene: 14. Germline CDR1 reads LNHNV; CDR2 reads YYDKDF (reference sequence). This CDR3 reads CATSRDLFAVAGKNEQFF. CDR3 DNA sequence: TGTGCCACCAGCAGAGATCTGTTTGCGGTAGCGGGGAAAAATGAGCAGTTCTTC.

This chain joins TRBV7-3 and TRBJ2-2, with TRBD1 matching 9 bases. Germline trimming cut 4 bases from V and 4 bases from J; bases unmatched to any gene: 16. Germline V CDR1 and CDR2: SGHTA, FQGTGA. The CDR3 sequence is 19 residues long. CDR3 protein: CASSYVPGQGPQFTGELFF. CDR3 DNA sequence: TGTGCCAGCAGCTACGTCCCGGGACAGGGCCCTCAGTTCACCGGGGAGCTGTTTTTT.

The rearrangement joins TRBV19 to TRBJ2-3; a weak D match, TRBD1 (5 bases). The V gene's germline CDR1 is LNHDA and CDR2 SQIVND (reference sequence). This CDR3 spans 16 amino acids. The germline V and J ends were trimmed by 2 bases and 5 bases, with 17 bases remaining between them. The CDR3 here is CASSIRGGGPLDTQYF. The CDR3 DNA sequence: TGTGCCAGTAGTATAAGGGGTGGTGGCCCCCTAGATACGCAGTATTTT.

The chain employs TRBV7-8 and TRBJ2-3; 10 nucleotides align to TRBD2. Germline V gene data show CDR1 as SGHVS and CDR2 as FQNEAQ. This CDR3 is built from 15 residues. Trimming cost V 1 base and J 6 bases; bases outside gene matches: 4. CDR3 amino acids: CASSLERGGRDTQYF. In DNA form, the CDR3 reads TGTGCCAGCAGCTTAGAGCGGGGGGGCAGGGATACGCAGTATTTT. Using reference TRBV7-8 and TRBJ2-3 for the parts outside the CDR3, the full variable domain is GAGVSQSPRYKVAKRGQDVALRCDPISGHVSLFWYQQALGQGPEFLTYFQNEAQLDKSGLPSDRFFAERPEGSVSTLKIQRTQQEDSAVYLCASSLERGGRDTQYFGPGTRLTVL.

This chain links TRBV7-9 with TRBJ2-7; the D gene is possibly TRBD1 (5 bases). The CDR3 consists of 13 residues. Germline V CDR1 and CDR2: SEHNR, FQNEAQ (reference sequence). The ends were cut back, 2 bases at V and 7 bases at J, with 12 bases in the middle. The CDR3 sequence: CASSLQGSREQYF. The CDR3, as DNA: TGTGCCAGCAGCTTACAGGGTTCGAGAGAGCAGTACTTC.